The 3 T cell receptor beta chains below were found in one sample sequenced in a study of cytomegalovirus exposure and HLA in healthy donors (TCRdb year 2017). To prepare the library, the immunoSEQ multiplex PCR assay was applied. Entries here come from immuneACCESS through TCRdb and include only in-frame sequences with V and J called. Some clones fail to appear in such tables; in the studies checked, an unresolved V gene covers under half of the shortfall, and the cause of the remainder is unknown. This sample gives fewer than 350,000 clones in total; approximately 90% of them show up just once. The top ten clones comprise approximately 0.94% of the sample. The sequencing sample was made of PBMCs. The receptor set was obtained from a woman aged 18-30 years in good health and CMV-seronegative.

The rearrangement links TRBV7-8 to TRBJ2-7; 7 bases agree with TRBD1. The V and J ends lost 3 bases and 0 bases, in that order; junction bases with no gene match: 5. Germline CDR1 is SGHVS and CDR2 is FQNEAQ. CDR3 length: 15 amino acids. CDR3 amino acids: CASSLGDRVSYEQYF. The CDR3, as DNA: TGTGCCAGCAGCTTGGGGGACAGAGTCTCCTACGAGCAGTACTTC.

In DNA, the CDR3 is TGCGCCAGCAGCTTCTACAGGGAGATTGACTATGGCTACACCTTC. Protein product: CASSFYREIDYGYTF. The chain links TRBV5-1 to TRBJ1-2, with D maybe TRBD1 (6 bases). Trimming left V 2 bases short and J 3 bases short, with 14 bases between. Germline CDR1 is SGHRS and CDR2 is YFSETQ. The CDR3 totals 15 residues.

The chain uses TRBV9 and TRBJ1-3; D unresolved. Germline V lookup: CDR1 SGDLS, CDR2 YYNGEE. V was cut by 2 bases and J by 6 bases, with 12 bases left in between. CDR3 length: 14 residues. CDR3 nucleotides: TGTGCCAGCAGCGTCGAAGGAGAAGTAAACACCATATATTTT. Its translation: CASSVEGEVNTIYF.